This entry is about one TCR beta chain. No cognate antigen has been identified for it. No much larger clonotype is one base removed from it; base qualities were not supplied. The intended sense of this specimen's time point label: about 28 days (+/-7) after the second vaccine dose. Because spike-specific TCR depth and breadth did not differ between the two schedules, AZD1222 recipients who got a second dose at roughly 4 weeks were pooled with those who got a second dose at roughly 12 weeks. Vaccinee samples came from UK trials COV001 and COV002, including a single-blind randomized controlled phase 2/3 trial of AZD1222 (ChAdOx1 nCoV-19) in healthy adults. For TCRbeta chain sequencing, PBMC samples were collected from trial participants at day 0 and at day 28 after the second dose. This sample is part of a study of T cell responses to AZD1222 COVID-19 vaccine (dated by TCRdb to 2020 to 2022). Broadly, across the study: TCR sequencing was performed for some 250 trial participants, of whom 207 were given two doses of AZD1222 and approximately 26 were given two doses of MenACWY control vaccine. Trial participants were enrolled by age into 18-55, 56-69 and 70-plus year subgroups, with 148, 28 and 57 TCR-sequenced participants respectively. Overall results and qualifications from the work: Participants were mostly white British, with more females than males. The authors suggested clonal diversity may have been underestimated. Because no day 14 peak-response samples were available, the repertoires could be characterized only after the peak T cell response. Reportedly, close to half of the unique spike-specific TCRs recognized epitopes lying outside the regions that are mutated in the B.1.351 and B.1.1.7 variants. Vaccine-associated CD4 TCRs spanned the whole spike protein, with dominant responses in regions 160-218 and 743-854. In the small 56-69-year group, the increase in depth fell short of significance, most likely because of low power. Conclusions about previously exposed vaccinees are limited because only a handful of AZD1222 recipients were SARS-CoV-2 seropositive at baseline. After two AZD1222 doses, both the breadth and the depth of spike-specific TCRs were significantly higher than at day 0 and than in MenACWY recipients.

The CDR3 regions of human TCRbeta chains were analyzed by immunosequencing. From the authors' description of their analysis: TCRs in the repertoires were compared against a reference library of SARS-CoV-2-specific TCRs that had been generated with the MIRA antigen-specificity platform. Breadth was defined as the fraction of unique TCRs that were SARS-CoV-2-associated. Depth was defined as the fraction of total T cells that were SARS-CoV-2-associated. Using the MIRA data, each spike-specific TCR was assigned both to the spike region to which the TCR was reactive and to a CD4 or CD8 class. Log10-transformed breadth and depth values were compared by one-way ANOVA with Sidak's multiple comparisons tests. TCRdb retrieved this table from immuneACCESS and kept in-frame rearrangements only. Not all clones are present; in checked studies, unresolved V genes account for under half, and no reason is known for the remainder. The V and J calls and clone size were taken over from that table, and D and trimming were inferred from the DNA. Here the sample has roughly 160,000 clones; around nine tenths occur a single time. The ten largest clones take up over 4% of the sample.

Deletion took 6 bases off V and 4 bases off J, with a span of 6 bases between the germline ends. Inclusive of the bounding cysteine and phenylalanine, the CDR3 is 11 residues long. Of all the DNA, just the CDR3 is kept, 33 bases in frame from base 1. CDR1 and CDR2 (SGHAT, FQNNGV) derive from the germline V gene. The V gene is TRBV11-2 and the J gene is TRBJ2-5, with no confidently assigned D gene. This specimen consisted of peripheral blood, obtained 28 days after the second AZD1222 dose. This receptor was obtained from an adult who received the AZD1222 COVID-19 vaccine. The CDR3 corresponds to CASRTLETQYF. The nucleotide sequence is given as TGTGCCAGCAGGACCCTAGAGACCCAGTACTTC.